This T cell receptor (beta chain) came from a study of regulatory T cells in long-lasting Graves disease. Construction of the TCR beta libraries employed iRepertoire HTBI primers in conjunction with Arm-PCR of CDR3 regions. One entry per CDR3 protein, called by TCRdb with MiXCR from the multiplex PCR reads. Of approximately 290,000 distinct CDR3 sequences listed, around 23% are singletons. The time point denotes: persistent/refractory GD, antithyroid drugs over 5 years with positive TRAb. Generation of the TCR library employed RNA extracted from PBMCs. This clonotype was counted ten times or more. The sequences come from peripheral blood mononuclear cells (PBMCs), collected when the disease was refractory, from a patient treated with antithyroid drugs. This sequence originates from a female donor with Graves disease.

DNA for the CDR3: TGTGCCAGCAGTTACCACAGGGGAGGTCTCGAGCAGTACTTC. This codes for CASSYHRGGLEQYF. V and J are TRBV28 and TRBJ2-7, with D possibly TRBD1 on 7 matching bases. Trimming stripped 4 bases from V and 6 bases from J, with 16 bases between. CDR1 and CDR2 (germline): MDHEN, SYDVKM. The CDR3 loop spans 14 amino acids.